The rows below give T cell receptor beta chains drawn from one sample of a study of shared clonotypes between healthy human individuals. Only in-frame clones appear in the TCRdb table, and some are missing; sequencing was by immunoSEQ multiplex PCR. Here the sample spans fewer than 550,000 clones, roughly 85% being singletons. Sequencing used PBMCs. The receptor source for this set is a woman between 35 and 50 years old in good health. Some clones in this sample may be carry-over from other donors' samples. Each CDR3 is given without its conserved first and last residue.

CDR3 protein: ASSSRWTPLVDEQY; J gene: NA; V gene: TRBV6-5
CDR3 protein: ASSSRTSGSYNEQF; J gene: TRBJ2-1; V gene: TRBV7-2
CDR3 protein: ASSPATGGRGNTEAF; J gene: TRBJ1-1; V gene: TRBV27
CDR3 protein: ASSVDRAETQY; J gene: TRBJ2-5; V gene: TRBV7-6
CDR3 protein: ASSDPRLNTEAF; J gene: TRBJ1-1; V gene: TRBV9
CDR3 protein: ASSSRGPSGPLTGNTIY; J gene: TRBJ1-3; V gene: TRBV5-1
CDR3 protein: ASTPRGSHNEQF; J gene: TRBJ2-1; V gene: TRBV19
CDR3 protein: ASSLGAQGAGA; J gene: TRBJ1-4; V gene: TRBV7-9
CDR3 protein: ASSPPASGGHEQY; J gene: TRBJ2-7; V gene: TRBV18
CDR3 protein: ASSLGQGETYEQY; J gene: TRBJ2-7; V gene: TRBV11-2
CDR3 protein: ASRRQETQY; J gene: TRBJ2-5; V gene: TRBV6-5
CDR3 protein: ASSLRAGGPGDTQY; J gene: TRBJ2-3; V gene: TRBV7-9
CDR3 protein: ASSPGTGRNQPQH; J gene: TRBJ1-5; V gene: TRBV7-8
CDR3 protein: ASSLSGLAGGDTQY; J gene: TRBJ2-3; V gene: TRBV5-1
CDR3 protein: ASSQGPALSYYEQY; J gene: TRBJ2-7; V gene: TRBV23-1
CDR3 protein: ASSLKGLAGVNEQF; J gene: TRBJ2-1; V gene: TRBV11-3
CDR3 protein: ASRSTGSNYGYT; J gene: TRBJ1-2; V gene: TRBV6-5
CDR3 protein: SVDHSSYNEQF; J gene: TRBJ2-1; V gene: TRBV29-1
CDR3 protein: SVGLTDTQY; J gene: TRBJ2-3; V gene: TRBV29-1
CDR3 protein: AGTDRGVMGLPYSYEQY; J gene: TRBJ2-7; V gene: TRBV2
CDR3 protein: AWSSTGGSGELF; J gene: TRBJ2-2; V gene: TRBV30
CDR3 protein: ASSPRAADRVGFGYT; J gene: TRBJ1-2; V gene: TRBV11-2
CDR3 protein: ASSFQLAGLTYEQY; J gene: TRBJ2-7; V gene: TRBV28
CDR3 protein: ATSAGAPGTDTQY; J gene: TRBJ2-3; V gene: TRBV5-4
CDR3 protein: ASRERDLDRGDRNEQF; J gene: TRBJ2-1; V gene: TRBV12-2
CDR3 protein: ASSLVGIQY; J gene: TRBJ2-4; V gene: TRBV5-5
CDR3 protein: ASSQDLTATNEKLF; J gene: TRBJ1-4; V gene: TRBV4-3
CDR3 protein: ASSVEGNSGNTIY; J gene: TRBJ1-3; V gene: TRBV9
CDR3 protein: ASSLGVGTLYGYT; J gene: TRBJ1-2; V gene: TRBV7-9
CDR3 protein: ASSPFSGTDTQY; J gene: TRBJ2-3; V gene: TRBV19
CDR3 protein: AISDYDRGYGYT; J gene: TRBJ1-2; V gene: TRBV10-3
CDR3 protein: ASSLEGQGEQY; J gene: TRBJ2-7; V gene: TRBV5-6
CDR3 protein: ASSDLQGASNEKLF; J gene: TRBJ1-4; V gene: TRBV6-1
CDR3 protein: ASSATRQGTDTQY; J gene: TRBJ2-3; V gene: TRBV9
CDR3 protein: SARFADTQY; J gene: TRBJ2-3; V gene: TRBV20-1
CDR3 protein: ASSYSERLSNYGYT; J gene: TRBJ1-2; V gene: TRBV6-6
CDR3 protein: ASSQVPGIVHEQF; J gene: TRBJ2-1; V gene: TRBV4-1
CDR3 protein: ASSVGFWEGPGDTQY; J gene: TRBJ2-3; V gene: TRBV9
CDR3 protein: ASSPRTLLGGSTGELF; J gene: TRBJ2-2; V gene: TRBV27
CDR3 protein: ASRAGLAGPHEQY; J gene: TRBJ2-7; V gene: TRBV28